These 8 T cell receptor beta chains were sequenced from one sample in a study of cytotoxic CD8 clonotypes in ibrutinib-treated CLL. Clones were sequenced by immunoSEQ multiplex PCR, and TCRdb holds only the in-frame ones, with some missing. Among roughly 2,700 clones, 80% to 85% were seen once, and the ten largest hold roughly 27%. Sample: PBMCs, taken before ibrutinib treatment. The origin of the receptors is a human donor with chronic lymphocytic leukemia.

This clone was counted once. This chain uses TRBV5-8 with TRBJ2-6; D is perhaps TRBD1 (6 bases). Trimming shortened V by 5 bases and J by 3 bases, and 18 bases separated the two germline ends. The CDR3 is 17 amino acids. CDR1 and CDR2 (germline): SGHTS, YDEGEE. CDR3 in amino acids: CASRPWVGTFGANVLTF. The CDR3 DNA follows: TGTGCCAGCAGACCCTGGGTTGGGACATTTGGGGCCAACGTCCTGACTTTC.

The chain recombines TRBV5-1 with TRBJ2-2, with D hard to call. The germline gives CDR1 SGHRS, CDR2 YFSETQ. Trimming took 4 bases from V and 8 from J, leaving 21 bases between them. The CDR3 contains 16 residues. The CDR3 DNA reads TGCGCCAGCAGCCAATGGGGATGGGCGAGTTCTGGGGAGCTGTTTTTT. Amino acid sequence: CASSQWGWASSGELFF. The complete variable domain, with remaining parts taken from reference TRBV5-1 and TRBJ2-2, reads KAGVTQTPRYLIKTRGQQVTLSCSPISGHRSVSWYQQTPGQGLQFLFEYFSETQRNKGNFPGRFSGRQFSNSRSEMNVSTLELGDSALYLCASSQWGWASSGELFFGEGSRLTVL.

This chain connects TRBV2 to TRBJ1-2, with D uncertain. The V gene lost 9 bases and the J gene lost 2 bases, with 19 bases spanning the gap. The germline V gene encodes CDR1 SNHLY and CDR2 FYNNEI. CDR3 length: 15 amino acids. The CDR3: CARKIRKLGNYGYTF. CDR3 DNA: TGTGCCAGAAAAATCCGGAAGTTGGGGAACTATGGCTACACCTTC.

This chain joins TRBV9 and TRBJ2-1; a possible D gene is TRBD2 (5 bases). The CDR3 extends over 15 amino acids. Trimming pared 4 bases from V and 4 bases from J, leaving 15 bases between. Germline-derived CDR1 and CDR2 are SGDLS and YYNGEE. CDR3 DNA: TGTGCCAGCAGCCCCCGAGACTATCCTTACAATGAGCAGTTCTTC. Protein: CASSPRDYPYNEQFF.

The chain couples TRBV13 to TRBJ1-1; D perhaps matches TRBD1 (6 bases). Germline loops: CDR1 PRHDT, CDR2 FYEKMQ (reference sequence). CDR3 length equals 16 residues. Trimming pared 5 bases from V and 1 base from J, leaving 17 bases between. The CDR3 loop reads CASSRRGGSGNTEAFF. DNA of the CDR3: TGTGCCAGCAGCCGAAGGGGGGGGTCAGGGAACACTGAAGCTTTCTTT.

The chain's CDR3 is CASGFRDRDYGYTF. The CDR3 DNA follows: TGTGCCAGCGGGTTCCGGGACAGGGACTATGGCTACACCTTC. This rearrangement joins TRBV6-1 to TRBJ1-2; TRBD1 aligns across 9 bases. Germline CDR1 reads MNHNS; CDR2 reads SASEGT. This CDR3 is built from 14 residues. V gave up 8 bases and J gave up 3 bases; unmatched junction bases: 7.

This chain uses TRBV9 with TRBJ2-1; TRBD2 is a possible D gene (5 bases). CDR3 length equals 15 residues. V gave up 5 bases and J gave up 1 base, with 13 bases separating them. Germline V lookup: CDR1 SGDLS, CDR2 YYNGEE. The CDR3 region is CASSTRSGSYNEQFF. The CDR3 DNA is TGTGCCAGCAGTACTAGGAGTGGATCCTACAATGAGCAGTTCTTC. Variable domain in full (rest from reference TRBV9 and TRBJ2-1): DSGVTQTPKHLITATGQRVTLRCSPRSGDLSVYWYQQSLDQGLQFLIQYYNGEERAKGNILERFSAQQFPDLHSELNLSSLELGDSALYFCASSTRSGSYNEQFFGPGTRLTVL.

This sequence joins TRBV7-8 and TRBJ1-2; 11 bases fit TRBD1. Germline V lookup: CDR1 SGHVS, CDR2 FQNEAQ. Trimming cost V 5 bases and J 8 bases; bases outside gene matches: 10. The CDR3 spans 15 residues. Here the CDR3 reads CASSPEGQGARGYTF. The CDR3 region has the DNA TGTGCCAGCAGCCCCGAAGGACAGGGGGCGCGAGGCTACACCTTC.